This T cell receptor beta chain was identified in a study of cytomegalovirus exposure and HLA in healthy donors. The wider study: Unique TCRs numbering around 85 million, obtained from HLA-typed donors, made up an early data release. Study-wide results and limits: Equally common other TCR beta chains were less clonally expanded than HLA-associated ones, a later analysis found. As a later analysis showed, a missense DCLRE1C variant was linked to trimming of TCR beta V- and J-genes. Most TCR sequences were seen very rarely across donors, but some public TCRs occurred in many.

This PCR relied on a set of 60 Vbeta primers and 13 Jbeta primers. Method: immunoSEQ multiplex PCR; TCRdb's copy keeps in-frame clones and lacks some. This table has fewer than 250,000 clones, roughly 75% appearing once. Comment on this clone: Its target is not known.

Germline-derived CDR1 and CDR2 are KGHSH and LQKENI. J was trimmed by 1 base and V by 3 bases; bases with no gene match: 6. The CDR3 is 16 residues long. What was sequenced was PBMCs. The TCR comes from a man aged 30 to 45 in good health and CMV-seropositive. The chain joins TRBV18 to TRBJ1-1; 9 positions agree with TRBD1. This CDR3 is CASSPGQGLENTEAFF. DNA for the CDR3: TGTGCCAGCTCACCGGGACAGGGACTGGAGAACACTGAAGCTTTCTTT.